This T cell receptor beta chain was identified in a study of CD8 T cells in ankylosing spondylitis. Many counts were recorded for this clonotype. Germline V lookup: CDR1 MGHRA, CDR2 YSYEKL. Trimming took 0 bases from V and 10 from J; bases not matched to a gene: 2. The CDR3 totals 13 residues. TCRdb reanalysed the 5' RACE reads using MiXCR and keeps one entry per CDR3 protein. This sample has roughly 230,000 distinct CDR3 sequences, with about 10% found just once. The genes are TRBV4-1 and TRBJ2-1, with 8 bases that match TRBD2. Specimen: blood, either unsorted or a sorted T cell fraction (not recorded which). This sequence originates from a male donor with ankylosing spondylitis or in good health (not recorded which). The CDR3 DNA reads as TGCGCCAGCAGCCAAGATTCTAGCGGGGAGCAGTTCTTC. The encoded protein is CASSQDSSGEQFF.